This T cell receptor beta chain was captured by sequencing in a study of post-analysis software for immune sequencing data. Study-level points and caveats: The five TRBV segments detected at higher frequency in patients than in controls included TRBV5-6, TRBV5-1 and TRBV20-1.

The V segment lost 3 bases and the J segment 2 bases; nucleotides outside the gene matches: 12. The CDR3 totals 17 residues. In germline, CDR1 is MDHEN, CDR2 SYDVKM. Unique molecular identifiers featured in each of the TCR beta cDNA libraries. One entry per CDR3 protein results from TCRdb running MiXCR on the PCR reads. The sample has some 690,000 distinct CDR3 sequences; 25% to 30% are singletons. In regard to this clonotype: Its antigen is not known.

Sequencing used blood. This TCR was recovered from a girl between 5 and 17 years old with multiple sclerosis. The chain joins TRBV28 to TRBJ1-1; TRBD1 matches 7 bases. CDR3 amino acids: CASSFYVGGGLNTEAFF. The CDR3 bases are TGTGCCAGCAGTTTTTACGTAGGAGGGGGCCTAAACACTGAAGCTTTCTTT. The complete variable domain, with remaining parts taken from reference TRBV28 and TRBJ1-1, reads DVKVTQSSRYLVKRTGEKVFLECVQDMDHENMFWYRQDPGLGLRLIYFSYDVKMKEKGDIPEGYSVSREKKERFSLILESASTNQTSMYLCASSFYVGGGLNTEAFFGQGTRLTVV.